This TCR beta chain is from a study of CD8 T cells in Susac syndrome. RNA, at about 0.5 to 1 ug, was reverse transcribed with random hexamers. TCRdb reanalysed the immunoSEQ multiplex PCR reads using MiXCR and keeps one entry per CDR3 protein. The sample consists of 200,000 or so distinct CDR3 sequences, 85% to 95% of them appearing once. V was clipped by 2 bases and J by 0 bases, with 8 bases between them. The V gene's germline CDR1 is LGHNA and CDR2 YNFKEQ. This CDR3 region has 15 residues. The TCR comes from a human donor with Susac syndrome. Sequencing was carried out using CD8+ T cells from PBMCs. The V and J genes are TRBV4-2 and TRBJ2-4; D is unclear. The CDR3 reads CASSQFRLAKNIQYF. CDR3 nucleotide sequence: TGTGCCAGCAGCCAATTCCGACTAGCCAAAAACATTCAGTACTTC.